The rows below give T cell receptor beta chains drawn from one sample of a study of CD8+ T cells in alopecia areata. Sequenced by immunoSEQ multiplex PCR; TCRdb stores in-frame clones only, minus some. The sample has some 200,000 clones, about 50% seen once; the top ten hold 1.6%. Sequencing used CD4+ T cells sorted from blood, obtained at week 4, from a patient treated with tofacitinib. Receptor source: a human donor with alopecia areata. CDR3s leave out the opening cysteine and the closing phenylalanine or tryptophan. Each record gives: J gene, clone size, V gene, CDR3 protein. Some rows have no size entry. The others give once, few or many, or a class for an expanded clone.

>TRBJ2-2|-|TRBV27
ATQSGTGNTGELF
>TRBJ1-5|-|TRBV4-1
ASSQALDRQPQH
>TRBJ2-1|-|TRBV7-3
ASRLDGGTHNEQF
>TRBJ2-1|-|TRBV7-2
ASSLLGQGLYEQF
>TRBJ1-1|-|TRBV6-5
ASSYSSGVNTEAF
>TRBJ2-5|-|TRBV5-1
ASSLGDRKETQY
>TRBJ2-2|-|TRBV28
ASSRDRGTGELF
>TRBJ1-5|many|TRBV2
ASRTGPSNQPQH
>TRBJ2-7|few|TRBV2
ASTSIPREQY
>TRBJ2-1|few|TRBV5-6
ASSLVVANEQF
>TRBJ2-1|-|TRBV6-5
ASRLAGEYNEQF
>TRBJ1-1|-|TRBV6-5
ASSSTGRAPNTEAF
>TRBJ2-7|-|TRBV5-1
ASSLPAALSEQY
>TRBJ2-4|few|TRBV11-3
ASSTRTGGVAKNIQY
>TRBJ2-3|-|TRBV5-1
ASSSGLYTDTQY
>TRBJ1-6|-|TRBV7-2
ASSHPGLNSPLH
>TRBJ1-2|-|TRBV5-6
ASSLVDTANYGYT
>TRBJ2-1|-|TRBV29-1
SVGGTSPFNEQF
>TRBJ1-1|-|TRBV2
ASSDGTGRTEAF
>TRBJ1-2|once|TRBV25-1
ASSDGYGYT
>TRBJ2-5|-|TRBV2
ASTAETKETQY
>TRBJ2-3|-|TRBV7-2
ASSNRQSTDTQY
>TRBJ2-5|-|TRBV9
ASSGIPGRLETQY
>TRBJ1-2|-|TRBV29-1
SVEDRNYGYT
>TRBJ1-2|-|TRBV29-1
SATSQGGGYT
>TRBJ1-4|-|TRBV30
AWNRGREKLF
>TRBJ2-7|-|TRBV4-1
ASSQEGLAGEQY
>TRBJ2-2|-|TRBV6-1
ASSEARGWTGELF
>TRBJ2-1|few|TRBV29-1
SVTSNLYNEQF
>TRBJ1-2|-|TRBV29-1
SVGTGTGGGYT
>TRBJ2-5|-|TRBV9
ASSVQTGGEETQY
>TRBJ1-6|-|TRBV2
ASGGVNFSPLH
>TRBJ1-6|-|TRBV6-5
ASSLAGDSNSPLH
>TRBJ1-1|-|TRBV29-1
SVFRQLNTEAF
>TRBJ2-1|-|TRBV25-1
ASSEWLSEQF
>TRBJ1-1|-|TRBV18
ASSTRGLTREAF
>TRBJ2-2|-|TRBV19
ASTRTGDAGELF
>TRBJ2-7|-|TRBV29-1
SVEEAGGPV
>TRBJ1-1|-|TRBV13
ASSFIANTEAF
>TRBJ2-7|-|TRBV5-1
ASSLGSSGSEQY
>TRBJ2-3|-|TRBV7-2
ASSPRTSGGRNTQY
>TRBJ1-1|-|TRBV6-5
ASSYSGSQAEAF
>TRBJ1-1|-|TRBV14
ASSPLTGVNTEAF
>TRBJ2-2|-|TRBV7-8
ASSLDDRTRELF
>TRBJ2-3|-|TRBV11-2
ASSSDLGGPTDTQY
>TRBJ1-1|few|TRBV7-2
ASSSQTGTEAF
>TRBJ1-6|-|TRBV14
ASSQAGNSPLH
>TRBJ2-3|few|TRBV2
ASRSGVTDTQY
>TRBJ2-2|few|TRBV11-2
ASSLAQGTGELF
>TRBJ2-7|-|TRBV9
ASSPRLTSSSYEQY
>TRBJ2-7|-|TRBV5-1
ASSLGDRVGPYEQY